This T cell receptor (beta chain) was sequenced in a study of beta chain features in type 1 diabetes. Every isolated RNA sample was fully reverse transcribed, so sequencing captured expressed TCRB transcripts. Libraries were prepared by immunoSEQ multiplex PCR; TCRdb keeps only in-frame clonotypes and omits some of them. Of over 300,000 clones in the sample, approximately 9.7% are singletons; the top ten hold more than 0.8%. The V and J ends lost 2 bases and 8 bases, in that order; junction bases with no gene match: 7. Germline lookup yields CDR1 LNHNV and CDR2 YYDKDF (reference sequence). The CDR3 has 14 amino acids. Broader study findings: Resolution of whether HLA type affects TCRB rearrangement was not achieved here. Insertion counts at VDJ junctions were lower in type 1 diabetes patients, who also showed more deletions there. Although PCR might favor shorter templates, it would do so equally in patients and controls. The study found moderately but significantly shorter TCRB CDR3s in all four CD4+ subsets of Type 1 diabetes patients.

The table lists this clone with a few counts. Its antigen remains unknown. This sequence joins TRBV15 and TRBJ1-2; 8 positions match TRBD1. What was sequenced was central memory CD4+ T cells from blood. The source is a young man with type 1 diabetes. The CDR3 coding sequence is TGTGCCACCAGCAGAATGCAGGGGGCTGGAGGCTACACCTTC. It encodes CATSRMQGAGGYTF.